The 25 T cell receptor beta chains listed next were all sequenced from one sample in a study of T cells after yellow fever vaccination (dated by TCRdb to about 2019). The sample's treatment or condition label is to be understood as: live attenuated yellow fever vaccine strain. Library prep was done by 5' RACE. These reads were obtained on an Illumina NovaSeq 6000. The public reads were run again by TCRdb, first through fastp at Q25 and then through MiXCR, and only productive beta chains were kept. Identical CDR3 protein sequences are pooled into one entry, listed with their most common genes and DNA. This sample is represented by some 260,000 distinct CDR3 sequences; around 5.2% of them were singletons. More than 3% of the sample rests with the top ten. Sample: CD4+ T cells sorted from PBMCs, taken on the day of the yellow fever booster vaccination. These TCRs come from a man aged 18 to 35 who received the YFV17D yellow fever vaccine.

This clonotype was seen a few times. J is TRBJ2-3 and V is TRBV19, with TRBD1 matching 8 bases. V lost 6 bases to trimming and J lost 4 bases; unmatched junction nucleotides: 3. The CDR3 consists of 13 residues. CDR1 is LNHDA and CDR2 is SQIVND in the germline V gene (reference sequence). The DNA for the CDR3 is TGTGCCAGTAGCAGGGGGCCGGCAGATACGCAGTATTTT. Translated: CASSRGPADTQYF.

The chain uses TRBV18 and TRBJ2-3; no definite D call. CDR3 length: 14 amino acids. Germline V CDR1 and CDR2: KGHSH, LQKENI. V lost 3 bases, J lost 0 bases, and 7 bases lay in between. CDR3 coding DNA: TGTGCCAGCTCACCCGGCTATAGCACAGATACGCAGTATTTT. Translation: CASSPGYSTDTQYF.

The J gene is TRBJ2-5, the V gene TRBV20-1; no firm D call. Germline V gene lookup returns CDR1 DFQATT and CDR2 SNEGSKA (reference sequence). CDR3 length: 13 residues. The chain's CDR3 is CSALPGAEETQYF. CDR3 bases: TGCAGCGCTCTCCCGGGCGCGGAAGAGACCCAGTACTTC.

There are many counts of this clonotype. The chain has TRBV11-3 and TRBJ2-1; the D gene is possibly TRBD2 (7 bases). Looked up from germline, CDR1 is SGHNT and CDR2 is YENEEA. V was shortened by 5 bases and J by 4 bases, with 15 bases between the two germline ends. There are 15 residues in the CDR3. CDR3 protein: CASSLTAGAYNEQFF. The DNA of the CDR3 is TGTGCCAGCAGCCTAACGGCGGGGGCGTACAATGAGCAGTTCTTC. The variable domain in full, completed from reference TRBV11-3 and TRBJ2-1, reads EAGVVQSPRYKIIEKKQPVAFWCNPISGHNTLYWYLQNLGQGPELLIRYENEEAVDDSQLPKDRFSAERLKGVDSTLKIQPAELGDSAVYLCASSLTAGAYNEQFFGPGTRLTVL.

This clonotype was picked up many times. The chain has TRBV6-1 and TRBJ2-1, with 11 bases lining up with TRBD2. This CDR3 comprises 15 residues. Germline-derived CDR1 and CDR2 are MNHNS and SASEGT. V trimming: 1 base; J trimming: 5 bases; junction bases outside the gene matches: 1. DNA of the CDR3: TGTGCCAGCAGTGAAGGACTAGCGGGGAACAATGAGCAGTTCTTC. Protein: CASSEGLAGNNEQFF.

This clonotype was picked up many times. This chain uses TRBV9 with TRBJ1-4; 9 positions match TRBD1. This CDR3 spans 14 amino acids. J lost 7 bases, V lost 4 bases, and 5 bases had no gene match. Germline CDR1 reads SGDLS; CDR2 reads YYNGEE. The CDR3 DNA follows: TGTGCCAGCAGCCAGGGACAGGGAGGTGAAAAACTGTTTTTT. Amino acids: CASSQGQGGEKLFF.

V usage is TRBV24-1 and J usage is TRBJ1-5; 7 bases align to TRBD1. With V trimmed by 12 bases and J by 8 bases, 18 bases remained unmatched. The CDR3 length is 15 residues. The germline CDR1 and CDR2 sequences are KGHDR and SFDVKD. The DNA of the CDR3 is TGTGCCGCTGGGCTGGGACAGCTTTTACAAAAGCCCCAGCATTTT. Translating gives CAAGLGQLLQKPQHF.

This clonotype was detected a few times. The chain is built from TRBV11-2 and TRBJ1-6; D remains ambiguous. Germline V gives CDR1 SGHAT, CDR2 FQNNGV. Trimming removed 0 bases from V and 10 bases from J, with 19 bases in between. This CDR3 spans 17 amino acids. This CDR3 is CASSLEGRGKVNSPLHF. For the CDR3, the DNA is TGTGCCAGCAGCTTAGAAGGCCGGGGAAAGGTTAACTCACCCCTCCACTTT.

J is TRBJ2-4 and V is TRBV4-1; TRBD1 aligns across 7 bases. With 2 bases clipped from V and 6 bases from J, the junction kept 4 bases outside the gene matches. CDR1 and CDR2 from the germline V gene are MGHRA and YSYEKL. CDR3 length equals 14 residues. CDR3 coding DNA: TGCGCCAGCAGCCAACCGGGACAGACAAACATTCAGTACTTC. The encoded protein is CASSQPGQTNIQYF.

This clonotype showed up just a few times. The chain couples TRBV7-2 to TRBJ2-7; D remains ambiguous. The germline V gene encodes CDR1 SGHTA and CDR2 FQGNSA. The V and J ends lost 3 bases and 0 bases respectively, with 12 bases between them. The CDR3 contains 15 residues. CDR3 DNA: TGTGCCAGCAGCTTGCTACGGCGGATCTCCTACGAGCAGTACGTC. It codes for CASSLLRRISYEQYV.

The rearrangement links TRBV6-5 to TRBJ1-2, with D perhaps matching TRBD1 (6 bases). This CDR3 is built from 14 residues. V was pared by 2 bases and J by 7 bases, with 14 bases between. Germline CDR1 and CDR2: MNHEY and SVGAGI. The CDR3 nucleotides read TGTGCCAGCAGTTACAGTCAGGGGAGGTCTGGCTACACCTTC. It codes for CASSYSQGRSGYTF.

The chain has TRBV19 and TRBJ2-1; 9 nucleotides line up with TRBD1. The CDR3 runs 16 residues. The V gene end was trimmed by 6 bases and the J gene end by 6 bases; junction bases not matched to a gene: 12. The germline gives CDR1 LNHDA, CDR2 SQIVND (reference sequence). The CDR3: CASSPRDRDLFNEQFF. The CDR3 DNA follows: TGTGCCAGTAGCCCCAGGGACAGGGACCTGTTCAATGAGCAGTTCTTC.

This clonotype was observed at least ten times. This chain connects TRBV5-1 to TRBJ2-5; 8 bases align to TRBD2. The length of the CDR3 is 16 residues. J gave up 5 bases and V 1 base, and 10 bases lay outside the gene matches. Germline V gene data show CDR1 as SGHRS and CDR2 as YFSETQ. CDR3 in amino acids: CASSLSLAGGLETQYF. CDR3 bases: TGCGCCAGCAGCTTGAGCCTTGCGGGGGGCTTGGAGACCCAGTACTTC.

For the CDR3, the DNA is TGCAGTGCTAGAGAAGGCCCTCAAGAGACCCAGTACTTC. Encoded protein: CSAREGPQETQYF. This chain connects TRBV20-1 to TRBJ2-5; no firm D call. V was clipped by 0 bases and J by 2 bases, with 7 bases between them. Germline V gene lookup returns CDR1 DFQATT and CDR2 SNEGSKA (reference sequence). This CDR3 region has 13 residues.

In its sample, this clonotype was seen many times. The chain joins TRBV20-1 to TRBJ2-7, with D unresolved. V gave up 1 base and J gave up 4 bases, with 8 bases separating them. Germline values: CDR1 DFQATT, CDR2 SNEGSKA (reference sequence). This CDR3 is 12 amino acids long. The CDR3 DNA follows: TGCAGTGCTAGAGGGTATCAGTACGAGCAGTACTTC. Protein product: CSARGYQYEQYF.

This clonotype was seen more than once but under ten times. This rearrangement joins TRBV10-3 to TRBJ2-1, with D uncertain. Germline V gene data show CDR1 as ENHRY and CDR2 as SYGVKD. This CDR3 spans 14 amino acids. Deletions cut 5 bases from V and 5 bases from J, with 13 bases between. The CDR3 loop is CAISHTNGDNEQFF. For the CDR3, the DNA is TGTGCCATCAGTCACACAAACGGTGACAATGAGCAGTTCTTC.

This clonotype was found a few times. This chain's CDR3 is CASSEAWGQGDEQYF. The CDR3 region has the DNA TGTGCCAGCAGTGAAGCGTGGGGACAGGGCGACGAGCAGTACTTC. This chain joins TRBV2 and TRBJ2-7, with 9 bases identical to TRBD1. Germline V gene data show CDR1 as SNHLY and CDR2 as FYNNEI. The trim removed 0 bases at V and 5 bases at J, leaving 5 bases unmatched. CDR3 length: 15 amino acids.

This clonotype appeared many times. The V and J genes are TRBV29-1 and TRBJ1-2, with 10 bases matching TRBD1. This CDR3 region has 13 residues. Germline V lookup: CDR1 SQVTM, CDR2 ANQGSEA. Germline trimming cut 6 bases from V and 4 bases from J; bases unmatched to any gene: 5. Written as DNA, the CDR3 is TGCAGCGTAGCCTGGACAGGGGGCTATGGCTACACCTTC. It codes for CSVAWTGGYGYTF.

In its sample, this clonotype was seen many times. The chain combines TRBV20-1 with TRBJ2-7; D is uncertain. V gave up 3 bases and J gave up 9 bases, with 15 bases separating them. Germline V lookup: CDR1 DFQATT, CDR2 SNEGSKA (reference sequence). The CDR3 is 12 amino acids. In DNA form, the CDR3 reads TGCAGTGCTAGTGGGGATCCTTTTGGGCAGTACTTC. This codes for CSASGDPFGQYF.

There are a few counts of this clonotype. This chain uses TRBV5-1 with TRBJ1-1; unclear D gene. V was cut by 4 bases and J by 7 bases, with 11 bases left in between. Germline assignment: CDR1 SGHRS and CDR2 YFSETQ. The CDR3 is 12 residues long. CDR3 in amino acids: CASSPDFGEAFF. CDR3 nucleotide sequence: TGCGCCAGCAGCCCCGACTTCGGTGAAGCTTTCTTT.

The rearrangement uses TRBV7-9 and TRBJ1-2; tentative D call: TRBD1 (5 bases). The CDR3 extends over 15 amino acids. CDR1 is SEHNR, CDR2 FQNEAQ, per germline (reference sequence). The ends were cut back, 4 bases at V and 2 bases at J, with 14 bases in the middle. The CDR3 region is CASSSTGPLNYGYTF. Here the CDR3 DNA reads TGTGCCAGCAGCTCTACGGGACCCTTAAACTATGGCTACACCTTC.

This clonotype has at least ten counts. The chain combines TRBV29-1 with TRBJ2-3; tentative D call: TRBD1 (5 bases). There are 14 residues in the CDR3. Trimming took off 1 base at V and 3 bases at J, with 11 bases between the two ends. Per germline, CDR1 SQVTM and CDR2 ANQGSEA. The CDR3 spells CSVEVGAGTDTQYF. In nucleotides, the CDR3 is TGCAGCGTTGAAGTAGGGGCCGGAACAGATACGCAGTATTTT.

This clonotype occurred a few times. The V gene is TRBV4-3, the J gene TRBJ2-5; 10 bases map to TRBD1. The CDR3 contains 17 residues. CDR1 is LGHNA, CDR2 YSLEER, per germline. The junction had 8 bases not matched to a gene; V was cut back by 2 bases and J by 2 bases. CDR3 DNA sequence: TGCGCCAGCAGCCAAACCTGGGGGACAGGGGTACAAGAGACCCAGTACTTC. Protein: CASSQTWGTGVQETQYF.

This clonotype was seen a handful of times. The V gene is TRBV27, the J gene TRBJ2-6; a weak D match, TRBD1 (6 bases). V gave up 7 bases and J gave up 2 bases, with 15 bases separating them. Germline values: CDR1 MNHEY, CDR2 SMNVEV (reference sequence). The CDR3 consists of 16 residues. The CDR3 protein is CASKAQGKTGANVLTF. Here the CDR3 DNA reads TGTGCCAGCAAGGCACAGGGCAAAACTGGGGCCAACGTCCTGACTTTC.

This sequence joins TRBV5-1 and TRBJ1-1; no firm D call. The germline V gene has CDR1 SGHRS and CDR2 YFSETQ. The CDR3 sequence is 13 residues long. V lost 2 bases and J lost 2, with 7 bases in between. The CDR3 loop is CASSFPSNTEAFF. CDR3 nucleotides: TGCGCCAGCAGCTTCCCAAGTAACACTGAAGCTTTCTTT.